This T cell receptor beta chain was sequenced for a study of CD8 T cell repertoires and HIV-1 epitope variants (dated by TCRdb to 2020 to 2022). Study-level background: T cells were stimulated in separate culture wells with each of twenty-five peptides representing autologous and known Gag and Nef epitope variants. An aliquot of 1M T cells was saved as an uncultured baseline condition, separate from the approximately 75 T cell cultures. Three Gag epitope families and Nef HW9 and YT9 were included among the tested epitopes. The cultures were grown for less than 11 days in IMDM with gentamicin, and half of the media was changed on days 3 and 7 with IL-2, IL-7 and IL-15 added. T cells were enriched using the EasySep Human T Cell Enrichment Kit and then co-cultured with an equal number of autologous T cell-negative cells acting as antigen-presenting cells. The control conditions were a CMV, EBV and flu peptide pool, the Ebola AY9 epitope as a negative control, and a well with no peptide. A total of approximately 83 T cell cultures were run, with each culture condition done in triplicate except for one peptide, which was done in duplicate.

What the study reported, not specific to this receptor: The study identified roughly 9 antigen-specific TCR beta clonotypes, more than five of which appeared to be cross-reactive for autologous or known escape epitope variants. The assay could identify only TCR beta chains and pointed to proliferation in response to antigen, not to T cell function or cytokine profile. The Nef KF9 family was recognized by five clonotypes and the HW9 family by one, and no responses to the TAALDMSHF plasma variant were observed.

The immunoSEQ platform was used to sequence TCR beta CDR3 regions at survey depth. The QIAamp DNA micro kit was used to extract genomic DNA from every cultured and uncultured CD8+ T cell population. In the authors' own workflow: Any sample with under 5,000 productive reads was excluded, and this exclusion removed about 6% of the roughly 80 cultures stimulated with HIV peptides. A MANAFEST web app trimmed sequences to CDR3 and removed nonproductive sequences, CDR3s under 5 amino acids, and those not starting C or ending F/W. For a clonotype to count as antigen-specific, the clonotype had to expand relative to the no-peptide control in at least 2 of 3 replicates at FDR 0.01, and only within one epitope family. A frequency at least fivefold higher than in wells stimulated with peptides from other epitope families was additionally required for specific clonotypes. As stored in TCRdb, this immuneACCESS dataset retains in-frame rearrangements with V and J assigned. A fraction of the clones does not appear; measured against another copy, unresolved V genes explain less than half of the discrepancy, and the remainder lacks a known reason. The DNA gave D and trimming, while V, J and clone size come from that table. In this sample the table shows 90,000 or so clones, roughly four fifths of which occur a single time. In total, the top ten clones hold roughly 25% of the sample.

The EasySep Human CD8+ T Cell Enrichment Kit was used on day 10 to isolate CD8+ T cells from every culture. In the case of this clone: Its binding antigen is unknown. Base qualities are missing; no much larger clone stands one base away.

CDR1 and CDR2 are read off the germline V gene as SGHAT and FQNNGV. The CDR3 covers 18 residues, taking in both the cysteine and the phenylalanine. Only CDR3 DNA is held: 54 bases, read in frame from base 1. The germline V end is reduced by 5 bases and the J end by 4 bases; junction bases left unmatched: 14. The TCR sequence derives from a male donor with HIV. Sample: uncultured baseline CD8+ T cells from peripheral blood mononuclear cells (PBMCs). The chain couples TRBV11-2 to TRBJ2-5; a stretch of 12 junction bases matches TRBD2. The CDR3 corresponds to CASSPTHPLAGGAETQYF. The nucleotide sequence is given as TGTGCCAGCAGCCCTACCCACCCACTAGCGGGAGGCGCAGAGACCCAGTACTTC.